These T cell receptor beta chains were read from a single sample in a study of T cell responses to AZD1222 COVID-19 vaccine. Profiled with immunoSEQ multiplex PCR; TCRdb holds only in-frame clones, not every one. This sample has fewer than 90,000 clones, with 88% found just once. Sequenced here: peripheral blood, sampled 28 days after the second AZD1222 dose. All receptors derive from an adult who received the AZD1222 COVID-19 vaccine. The CDR3 runs from the conserved cysteine through the conserved F or W. D genes are given only for firm matches. Clone size is shown for a subset of rows, as once, few, many or a class of expanded clone.

TRBV5-6,TRBJ1-6,once,.,TGTGCCAGCAGCCGCGGGGGGGCAAGCTCCTATAATTCACCCCTCCACTTT,CASSRGGASSYNSPLHF
TRBV27,TRBJ2-1,.,TRBD2,TGTGCCAGCAGTTCGAGCGGGAGTAGGTACAATGAGCAGTTCTTC,CASSSSGSRYNEQFF
TRBV29-1,TRBJ1-4,.,.,TGCAGCGTTGAGGGGGAAAAACTGTTTTTT,CSVEGEKLFF
TRBV7-8,TRBJ2-5,.,.,TGTGCCAGCAGCCCTCGATATCAAGAGACCCAGTACTTC,CASSPRYQETQYF
TRBV5-4,TRBJ2-3,.,.,TGTGCCAGCAGCCCGGACCCCCAAAGCACAGATACGCAGTATTTT,CASSPDPQSTDTQYF
TRBV14,TRBJ1-3,once,.,TGTGCCAGCAGCCCGACAGTACCCTTCTCTGGAAACACCATATATTTT,CASSPTVPFSGNTIYF
TRBV6-6,TRBJ1-2,.,.,TGTGCCAGCACTGCGGACTATGGCTACACCTTC,CASTADYGYTF
TRBV6-6,TRBJ2-4,.,TRBD2,TGTGCCAGCAATCTTGGGACTAGCGGTAAAAACATTCAGTACTTC,CASNLGTSGKNIQYF
TRBV14,TRBJ2-2,.,.,TGTGCCAGCAGCCTGATGGGGGGAAAAACCGGGGAGCTGTTTTTT,CASSLMGGKTGELFF
TRBV19,TRBJ1-5,.,.,TGTGCCAGTAGTATAGCGACCCAATTGAGGGCTAGCAATCAGCCCCAGCATTTT,CASSIATQLRASNQPQHF
TRBV11-1,TRBJ2-7,.,.,TGTGCCAGCAGCTTTGACAAGGCCGTAGCTCACTACGAGCAGTACTTC,CASSFDKAVAHYEQYF
TRBV5-5,TRBJ1-1,.,.,TGTGCCAGCAGCTTGGCCAGGGGTGGAGGGACTGAAGCTTTCTTT,CASSLARGGGTEAFF
TRBV2,TRBJ2-5,.,TRBD1,TGTGCCAGCTCCCTACAACAGGGGGAAGAGACCCAGTACTTC,CASSLQQGEETQYF
TRBV27,TRBJ1-4,.,.,TGTGCCAGCAGTTTAAATCGCGGGCCGATAAATGAAAAACTGTTTTTT,CASSLNRGPINEKLFF
TRBV19,TRBJ1-1,.,.,TGTGCCAGTAGTATAGGCCAGGGGCTTTACACTGAAGCTTTCTTT,CASSIGQGLYTEAFF
TRBV7-2,TRBJ2-3,.,.,TGTGCCAGCAGCTTGTCAGGGCCCACAGATACGCAGTATTTT,CASSLSGPTDTQYF
TRBV9,TRBJ2-5,once,TRBD2,TGTGCCAGCAGCGTAGCTCTAGCGGGAGAGACCCAGTACTTC,CASSVALAGETQYF
TRBV2,TRBJ1-4,few,.,TGTGCCAGCAGACAAACTAATGAAAAACTGTTTTTT,CASRQTNEKLFF
TRBV19,TRBJ2-3,.,TRBD2,TGTGCCACCGGTAGCGGGAGGTGGTCAGATACGCAGTATTTT,CATGSGRWSDTQYF
TRBV3-1/TRBV3-2,TRBJ2-7,.,.,TGTGCCAGCAGCCAGGGTGCCAGCGGATTCTACGAGCAGTACTTC,CASSQGASGFYEQYF
TRBV6-2/TRBV6-3,TRBJ1-4,once,.,TGTGCCAGCAGTAACGACCCCGGGACGGGTAATGAAAAACTGTTTTTT,CASSNDPGTGNEKLFF
TRBV7-9,TRBJ1-1,.,TRBD1,TGTGCCAGCAGTACGTACCGGGACAGGGGCACTGAAGCTTTCTTT,CASSTYRDRGTEAFF